Listed here is a single T cell receptor (beta chain). These data are taken from a study of spatial heterogeneity in lung cancer. The length of the CDR3 is 11 residues. V dropped 3 bases and J dropped 7 bases, with 3 bases sitting between them. Looked up from germline, CDR1 is SNHLY and CDR2 is FYNNEI. Using its own MiXCR run on the 5' RACE reads, TCRdb lists one record per CDR3 protein. The repertoire consists of about 35,000 distinct CDR3 sequences, with just over 3% occurring once and the leading ten covering about 36%. Time point: sample taken at primary tumor resection. The authors sequenced whole RNA from tumor, nontumor lung or frozen PBMC without sorting.

The TCR originated in a male donor with early-stage non-small cell lung cancer. This sample comprised normal lung tissue next to the tumor, obtained at surgery. The chain recombines TRBV2 with TRBJ1-4; D unclear. The chain's CDR3 is CASSEVEKLFF. In nucleotides, the CDR3 is TGTGCCAGCAGTGAGGTTGAAAAACTGTTTTTT.